These 18 T cell receptor beta chains originate from one sample sequenced in a study of T cells expressing NK-cell markers. TCRdb re-called the 5' RACE reads and catalogs CDR3 proteins one per entry, DNA excluded. This table lists about 380,000 distinct CDR3 sequences. Input material: blood T cells: a sorted CD56 or NKG2C T cell subset, CD4+ or CD8+ T cells, or bulk PBMC T cells (not recorded which). These receptors originate from a man aged 18-70 years in good health.

The chain recombines TRBV20-1 with TRBJ2-5; checking the TCRdb D call of TRBD2 is not possible without DNA. CDR1 DFQATT and CDR2 SNEGSKA come from the germline V gene (reference sequence). This CDR3 spans 12 amino acids. CDR3 sequence reads: CSAGTRIETQYF.

The chain uses TRBV15 and TRBJ2-2; the D call from TCRdb, TRBD2, cannot be confirmed without DNA. The CDR3 covers 14 residues. Germline lookup yields CDR1 LNHNV and CDR2 YYDKDF (reference sequence). CDR3 amino acids: CATSKRATTGELFF.

The J gene is TRBJ1-1, the V gene TRBV27. The V gene's germline CDR1 is MNHEY and CDR2 SMNVEV (reference sequence). The CDR3 totals 13 residues. CDR3 protein: CASRKQQNTEAFF.

The chain recombines TRBV7-3 with TRBJ2-5; TCRdb designates TRBD1, a call that cannot be tested without DNA. Germline CDR1 is SGHTA and CDR2 is FQGTGA. The CDR3 runs to 14 residues. The CDR3 reads CASSQGSGGVTQYF.

This chain links TRBV2 with TRBJ2-3; absent DNA, TCRdb's TRBD2 call cannot be checked. The germline CDR1 and CDR2 sequences are SNHLY and FYNNEI. This CDR3 region has 16 residues. CDR3 protein: CASSVVSLATSDTQYF.

This chain joins TRBV9 and TRBJ2-5; the TRBD1 assignment by TCRdb is unverifiable without DNA. CDR1 and CDR2 (germline): SGDLS, YYNGEE. This CDR3 is built from 16 residues. Here the CDR3 reads CASSVAVNRGEGTQYF.

The chain combines TRBV7-2 with TRBJ2-5; checking the TCRdb D call of TRBD1 is not possible without DNA. Germline CDR1 and CDR2: SGHTA and FQGNSA. The CDR3 is made up of 14 amino acids. The CDR3 sequence: CASSTAQNQETQYF. Full variable domain (remainder filled in from reference TRBV7-2 and TRBJ2-5): GAGVSQSPSNKVTEKGKDVELRCDPISGHTALYWYRQSLGQGLEFLIYFQGNSAPDKSGLPSDRFSAERTGGSVSTLTIQRTQQEDSAVYLCASSTAQNQETQYFGPGTRLLVL.

V and J are TRBV7-6 and TRBJ2-5; TCRdb's D call, TRBD1, is unchecked because there is no DNA. The CDR3 length is 16 residues. The V gene's germline CDR1 is SGHVS and CDR2 FNYEAQ. The CDR3 loop reads CASSLNWVSRQETQYF.

This sequence joins TRBV27 and TRBJ2-2; without DNA, the TCRdb call of TRBD1 cannot be checked. Germline CDR1 reads MNHEY; CDR2 reads SMNVEV (reference sequence). The CDR3 sequence is 15 residues long. This CDR3 reads CASKGQGAGTGELFF.

The chain couples TRBV6-5 to TRBJ1-2; the TCRdb D gene call, TRBD1, has no DNA to confirm it. The length of the CDR3 is 15 residues. Germline V gene sequence: CDR1 MNHEY, CDR2 SVGAGI. CDR3 region: CASSYGAGQGYGYTF.

The chain recombines TRBV28 with TRBJ2-5; the D call of TRBD2 rests on TCRdb alone, since no DNA is present to check it. The CDR3 is 15 amino acids. Germline loops: CDR1 MDHEN, CDR2 SYDVKM. CDR3 residues: CASSPPVAGSGAQYF.

The rearrangement uses TRBV6-2 or TRBV6-3 and TRBJ1-1; TCRdb's D call, TRBD1, is unchecked because there is no DNA. Germline-derived CDR1 and CDR2 are MNHEY and SVGEGT. The CDR3 has 13 amino acids. The CDR3 loop is CASRDDRVTEAFF.

The chain joins TRBV7-6 to TRBJ2-1; the D call from TCRdb, TRBD1, cannot be confirmed without DNA. Looked up from germline, CDR1 is SGHVS and CDR2 is FNYEAQ. The CDR3 is 15 residues long. The CDR3 loop is CASSLAPLSYNEQFF.

This chain connects TRBV5-1 to TRBJ2-7; TCRdb's D call, TRBD2, is unchecked because there is no DNA. Germline values: CDR1 SGHRS, CDR2 YFSETQ. The CDR3 consists of 17 residues. The chain's CDR3 is CASSLEVAGGSAYEQYF.

This rearrangement joins TRBV7-3 to TRBJ2-5; no DNA is available, so the TRBD2 call from TCRdb remains unchecked. Germline V gene lookup returns CDR1 SGHTA and CDR2 FQGTGA. The CDR3 consists of 18 residues. The CDR3 loop is CASSLSGSGGRYQETQYF.

The chain has TRBV28 and TRBJ2-2; TCRdb names TRBD2, which stays unverified in the absence of DNA. Germline CDR1 and CDR2: MDHEN and SYDVKM. The CDR3 loop spans 15 amino acids. The CDR3 region is CASTTSGYHTGELFF.

This rearrangement joins TRBV7-3 to TRBJ2-3; checking the TCRdb D call of TRBD2 is not possible without DNA. The CDR3 consists of 16 residues. CDR1 is SGHTA and CDR2 is FQGTGA in the germline V gene. CDR3 protein: CASSLGWARSTDTQYF.

J is TRBJ2-3 and V is TRBV7-2; TCRdb names TRBD1, which stays unverified in the absence of DNA. CDR3 length: 17 residues. Per germline, CDR1 SGHTA and CDR2 FQGNSA. CDR3 in amino acids: CASSLAGTGGITDTQYF.